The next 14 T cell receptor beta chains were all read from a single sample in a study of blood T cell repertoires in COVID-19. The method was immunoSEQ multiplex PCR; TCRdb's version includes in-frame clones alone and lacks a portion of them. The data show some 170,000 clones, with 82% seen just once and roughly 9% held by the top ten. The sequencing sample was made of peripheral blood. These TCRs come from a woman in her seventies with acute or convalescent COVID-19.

The CDR3, as DNA: TGTGCCACCAGCAGAGAAACAGGGGTGGACTATGGCTACACCTTC. It yields the protein CATSRETGVDYGYTF. The chain has TRBV15 and TRBJ1-2; TRBD1 matches at 7 bases. J lost 3 bases, V lost 0 bases, and 4 bases had no gene match. CDR3 length equals 15 residues. CDR1 LNHNV and CDR2 YYDKDF come from the germline V gene (reference sequence).

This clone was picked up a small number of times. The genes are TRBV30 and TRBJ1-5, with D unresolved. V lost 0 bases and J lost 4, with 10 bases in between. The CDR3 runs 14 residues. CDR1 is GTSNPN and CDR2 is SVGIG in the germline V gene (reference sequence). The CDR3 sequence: CAWSVSSLNQPQHF. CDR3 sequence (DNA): TGTGCCTGGAGTGTAAGTAGCCTTAATCAGCCCCAGCATTTT.

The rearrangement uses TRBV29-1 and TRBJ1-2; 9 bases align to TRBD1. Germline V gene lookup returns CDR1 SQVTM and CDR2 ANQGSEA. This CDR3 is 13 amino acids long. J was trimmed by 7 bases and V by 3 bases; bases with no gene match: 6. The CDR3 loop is CSVDVRTGVGYTF. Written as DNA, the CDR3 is TGCAGCGTTGATGTTAGGACAGGGGTTGGCTACACCTTC.

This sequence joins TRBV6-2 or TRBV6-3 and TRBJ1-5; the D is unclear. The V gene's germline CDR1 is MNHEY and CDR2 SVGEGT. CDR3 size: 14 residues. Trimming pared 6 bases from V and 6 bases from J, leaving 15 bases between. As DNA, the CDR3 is TGTGCCAGCAGCCCCGTGGGTGGAGGTCAGCCCCAGCATTTT. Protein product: CASSPVGGGQPQHF.

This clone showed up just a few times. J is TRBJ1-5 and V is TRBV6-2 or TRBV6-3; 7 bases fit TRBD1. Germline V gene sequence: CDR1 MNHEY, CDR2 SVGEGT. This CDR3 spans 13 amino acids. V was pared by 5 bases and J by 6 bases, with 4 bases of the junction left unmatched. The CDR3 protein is CASSVQGLQPQHF. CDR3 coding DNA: TGTGCCAGCAGTGTACAGGGGCTTCAGCCCCAGCATTTT.

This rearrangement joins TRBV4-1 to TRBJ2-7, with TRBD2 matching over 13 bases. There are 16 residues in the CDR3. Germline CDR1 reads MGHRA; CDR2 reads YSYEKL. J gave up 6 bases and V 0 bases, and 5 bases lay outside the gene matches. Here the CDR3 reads CASSQDKGLAGFEQYF. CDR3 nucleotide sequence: TGCGCCAGCAGCCAAGATAAGGGACTAGCGGGATTCGAGCAGTACTTC.

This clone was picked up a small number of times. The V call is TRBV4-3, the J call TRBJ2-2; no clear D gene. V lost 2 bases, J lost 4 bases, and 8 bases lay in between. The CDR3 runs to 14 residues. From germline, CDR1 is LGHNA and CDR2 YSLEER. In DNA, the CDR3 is TGCGCCAGCAGCCAAAACAGAGTCACCGGGGAGCTGTTTTTT. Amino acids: CASSQNRVTGELFF.

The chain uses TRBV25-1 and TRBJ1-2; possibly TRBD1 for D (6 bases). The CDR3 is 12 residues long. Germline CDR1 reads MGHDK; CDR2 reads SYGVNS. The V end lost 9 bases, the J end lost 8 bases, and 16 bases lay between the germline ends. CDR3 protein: CASRGGGNGYTF. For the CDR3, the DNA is TGTGCCAGTAGAGGGGGGGGGAACGGCTACACCTTC.

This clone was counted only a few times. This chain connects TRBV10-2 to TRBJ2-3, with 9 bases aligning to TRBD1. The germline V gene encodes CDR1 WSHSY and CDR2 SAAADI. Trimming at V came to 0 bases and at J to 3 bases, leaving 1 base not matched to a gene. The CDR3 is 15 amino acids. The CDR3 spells CASSESGTGTDTQYF. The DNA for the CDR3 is TGCGCCAGCAGTGAGTCAGGGACAGGGACAGATACGCAGTATTTT.

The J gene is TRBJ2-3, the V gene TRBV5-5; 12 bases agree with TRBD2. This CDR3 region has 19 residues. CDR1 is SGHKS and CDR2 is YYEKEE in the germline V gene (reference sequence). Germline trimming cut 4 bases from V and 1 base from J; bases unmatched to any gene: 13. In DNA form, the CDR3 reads TGTGCCAGCAGCCCCTCTAGCGGGGGGGCGTTGGGGGGCACAGATACGCAGTATTTT. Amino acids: CASSPSSGGALGGTDTQYF.

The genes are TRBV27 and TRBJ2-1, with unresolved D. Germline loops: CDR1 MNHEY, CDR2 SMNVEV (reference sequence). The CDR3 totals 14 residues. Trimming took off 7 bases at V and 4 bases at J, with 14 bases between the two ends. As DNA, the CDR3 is TGTGCCAGCACCGAGGCCCAACGATACAATGAGCAGTTCTTC. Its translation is CASTEAQRYNEQFF.

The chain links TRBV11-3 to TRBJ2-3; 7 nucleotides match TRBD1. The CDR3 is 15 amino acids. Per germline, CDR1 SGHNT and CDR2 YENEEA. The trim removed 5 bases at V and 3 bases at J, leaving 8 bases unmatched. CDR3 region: CASSLGQPGTDTQYF. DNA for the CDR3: TGTGCCAGCAGCCTGGGACAGCCCGGGACAGATACGCAGTATTTT.

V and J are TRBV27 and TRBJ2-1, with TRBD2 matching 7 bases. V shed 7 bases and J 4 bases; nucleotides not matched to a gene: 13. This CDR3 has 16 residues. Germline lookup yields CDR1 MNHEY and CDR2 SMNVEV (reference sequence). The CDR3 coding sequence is TGTGCCAGCACCGTCTCGGGGGAGGGTGGGTACAATGAGCAGTTCTTC. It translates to CASTVSGEGGYNEQFF.

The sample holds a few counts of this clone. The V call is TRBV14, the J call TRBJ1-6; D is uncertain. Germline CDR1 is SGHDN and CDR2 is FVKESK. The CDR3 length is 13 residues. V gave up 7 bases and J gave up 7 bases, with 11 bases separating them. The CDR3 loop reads CASNPGGNSPLHF. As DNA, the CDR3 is TGTGCCAGCAACCCCGGCGGGAATTCACCCCTCCACTTT.